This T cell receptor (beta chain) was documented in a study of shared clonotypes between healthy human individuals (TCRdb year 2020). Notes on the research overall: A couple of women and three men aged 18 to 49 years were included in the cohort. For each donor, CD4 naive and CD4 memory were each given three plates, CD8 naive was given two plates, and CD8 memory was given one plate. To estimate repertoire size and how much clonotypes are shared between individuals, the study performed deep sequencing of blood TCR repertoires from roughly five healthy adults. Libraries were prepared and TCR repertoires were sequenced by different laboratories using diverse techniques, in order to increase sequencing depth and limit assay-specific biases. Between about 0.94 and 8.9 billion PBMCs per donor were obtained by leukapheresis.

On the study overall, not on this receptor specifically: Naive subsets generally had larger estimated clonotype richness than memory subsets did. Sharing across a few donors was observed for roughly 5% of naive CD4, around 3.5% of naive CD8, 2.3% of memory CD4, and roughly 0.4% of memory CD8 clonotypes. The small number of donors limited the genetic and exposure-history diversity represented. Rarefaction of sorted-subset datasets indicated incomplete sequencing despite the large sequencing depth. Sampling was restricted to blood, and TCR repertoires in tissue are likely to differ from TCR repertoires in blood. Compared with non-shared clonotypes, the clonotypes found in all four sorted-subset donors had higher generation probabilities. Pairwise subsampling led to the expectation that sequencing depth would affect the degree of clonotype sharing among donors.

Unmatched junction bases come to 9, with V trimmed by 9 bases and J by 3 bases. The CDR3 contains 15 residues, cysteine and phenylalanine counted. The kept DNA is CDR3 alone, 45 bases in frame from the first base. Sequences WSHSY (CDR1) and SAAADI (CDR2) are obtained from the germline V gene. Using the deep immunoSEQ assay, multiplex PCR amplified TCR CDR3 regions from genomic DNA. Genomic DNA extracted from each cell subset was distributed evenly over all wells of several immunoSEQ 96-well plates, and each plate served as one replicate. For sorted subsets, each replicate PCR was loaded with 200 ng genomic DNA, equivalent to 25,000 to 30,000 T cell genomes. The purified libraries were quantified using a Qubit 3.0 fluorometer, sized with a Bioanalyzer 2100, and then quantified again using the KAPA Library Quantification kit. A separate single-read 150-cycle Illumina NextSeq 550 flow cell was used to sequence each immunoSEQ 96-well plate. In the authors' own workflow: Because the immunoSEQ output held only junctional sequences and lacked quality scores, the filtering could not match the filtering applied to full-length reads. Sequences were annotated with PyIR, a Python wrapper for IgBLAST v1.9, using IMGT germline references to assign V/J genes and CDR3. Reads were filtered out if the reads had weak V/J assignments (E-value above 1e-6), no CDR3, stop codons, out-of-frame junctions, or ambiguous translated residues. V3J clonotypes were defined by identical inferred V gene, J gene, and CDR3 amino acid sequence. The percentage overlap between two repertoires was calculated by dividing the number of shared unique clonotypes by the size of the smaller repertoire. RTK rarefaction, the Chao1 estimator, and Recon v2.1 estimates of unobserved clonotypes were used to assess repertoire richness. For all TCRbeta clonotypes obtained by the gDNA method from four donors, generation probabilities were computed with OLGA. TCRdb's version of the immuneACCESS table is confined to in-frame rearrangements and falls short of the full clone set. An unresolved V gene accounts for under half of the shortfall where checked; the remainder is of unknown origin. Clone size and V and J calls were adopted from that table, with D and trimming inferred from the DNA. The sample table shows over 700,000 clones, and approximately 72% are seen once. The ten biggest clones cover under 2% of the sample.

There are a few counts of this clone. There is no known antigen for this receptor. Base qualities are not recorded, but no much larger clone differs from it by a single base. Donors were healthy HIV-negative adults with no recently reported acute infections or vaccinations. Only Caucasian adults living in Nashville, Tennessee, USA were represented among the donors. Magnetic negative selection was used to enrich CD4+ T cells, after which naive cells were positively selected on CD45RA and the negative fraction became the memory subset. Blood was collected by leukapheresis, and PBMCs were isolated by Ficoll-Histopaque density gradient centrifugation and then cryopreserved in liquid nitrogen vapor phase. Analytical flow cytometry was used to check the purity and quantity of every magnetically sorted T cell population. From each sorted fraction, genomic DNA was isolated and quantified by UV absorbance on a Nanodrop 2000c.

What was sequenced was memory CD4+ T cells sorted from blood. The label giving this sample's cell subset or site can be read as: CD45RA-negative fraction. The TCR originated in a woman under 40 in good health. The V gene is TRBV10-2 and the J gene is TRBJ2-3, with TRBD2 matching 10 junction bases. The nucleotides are TGCGCCAGTTCCCTAGCGGGAGATAAAACAGATACGCAGTATTTT. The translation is CASSLAGDKTDTQYF.